The 29 T cell receptor beta chains in this list originate from one sample, sequenced in a study of CD8 T cells in ankylosing spondylitis. TCRdb analysed the 5' RACE reads with MiXCR anew, one entry per CDR3 protein. The repertoire has a few hundred thousand distinct CDR3 sequences, around 10% of them found once; the top ten carry roughly 9%. Sequences were obtained from blood, either unsorted or a sorted T cell fraction (not recorded which). These receptor sequences come from a female donor with ankylosing spondylitis or in good health (not recorded which).

This clonotype was seen ten or more times. V gene TRBV20-1 combines with J gene TRBJ2-1, with TRBD2 identical over 7 bases. V lost 3 bases to trimming and J lost 4 bases; unmatched junction nucleotides: 12. This CDR3 spans 16 amino acids. From germline, CDR1 is DFQATT and CDR2 SNEGSKA (reference sequence). This CDR3 is CSASPLEAGVYNEQFF. The CDR3 nucleotides read TGCAGTGCTAGTCCCCTGGAGGCGGGAGTTTACAATGAGCAGTTCTTC.

This clonotype was counted at least ten times. V usage is TRBV29-1 and J usage is TRBJ2-5, with D possibly being TRBD1 or TRBD2 (5 bases each). CDR3 length: 12 amino acids. The V gene's germline CDR1 is SQVTM and CDR2 ANQGSEA. The V gene lost 4 bases and the J gene lost 5 bases, with 11 bases spanning the gap. This CDR3 is CSVVGTLETQYF. CDR3 sequence (DNA): TGCAGCGTTGTTGGGACCCTTGAGACCCAGTACTTC.

As concerns this clonotype: A single base separates this from a much larger clone, so it may be a read error. The chain carries TRBV20-1 and TRBJ1-5, with D unclear. Trimming shortened V by 6 bases and J by 3 bases, and 12 bases separated the two germline ends. Looked up from germline, CDR1 is DFQATT and CDR2 is SNEGSKA (reference sequence). The CDR3 extends over 13 amino acids. Here the CDR3 DNA reads TGCAGTGCCCCGCCCCACTTCAATCAGCCCCAGCATTTT. It translates to CSAPPHFNQPQHF.

This clonotype was observed at least ten times. The rearrangement uses TRBV10-3 and TRBJ2-4; D perhaps matches TRBD1 (5 bases). The CDR3 is 13 amino acids. Germline loops: CDR1 ENHRY, CDR2 SYGVKD. V was pared by 10 bases and J by 0 bases, with 10 bases between. The chain's CDR3 is CATPTEAKNIQYF. As DNA, the CDR3 is TGTGCCACTCCGACAGAAGCCAAAAACATTCAGTACTTC.

The V call is TRBV5-1, the J call TRBJ2-3, with a weak D call TRBD1 (5 bases). CDR1 is SGHRS, CDR2 YFSETQ, per germline. The CDR3 has 15 amino acids. V shed 0 bases and J shed 2 bases, with 10 bases lying between them. The CDR3 nucleotides are TGCGCCAGCAGCTTGGTTGGACAATACACAGATACGCAGTATTTT. Protein product: CASSLVGQYTDTQYF.

The chain couples TRBV20-1 to TRBJ1-6; D unresolved. From germline, CDR1 is DFQATT and CDR2 SNEGSKA (reference sequence). V lost 0 bases, J lost 5 bases, and 11 bases lay in between. The CDR3 length is 15 residues. The CDR3 region has the DNA TGCAGTGCTAGAGATTTAGGACCCAATAATTCACCCCTCCACTTT. Encoded protein: CSARDLGPNNSPLHF.

There are a few counts of this clonotype. The chain links TRBV12-3 or TRBV12-4 to TRBJ1-2; 7 nucleotides line up with TRBD1. The trim removed 3 bases at V and 0 bases at J, leaving 16 bases unmatched. The CDR3 spans 19 residues. CDR3 amino acids: CASSLYFGWDRPPNYGYTF. DNA of the CDR3: TGTGCCAGCAGTTTGTATTTCGGGTGGGACAGACCTCCTAACTATGGCTACACCTTC.

Details on this clonotype: This may arise from a read error, as a much more abundant clone is one base away. The CDR3 reads CSPTVQTTNEKLFF. Written as DNA, the CDR3 is TGCAGTCCCACCGTGCAGACAACTAATGAAAAACTGTTTTTT. This chain connects TRBV20-1 to TRBJ1-4; the D is unclear. CDR1 and CDR2 from the germline V gene are DFQATT and SNEGSKA (reference sequence). V shed 8 bases and J shed 0 bases, with 13 bases lying between them. The CDR3 totals 14 residues.

This clonotype was counted ten times or more. The chain carries TRBV20-1 and TRBJ2-7; perhaps TRBD1 as D (5 bases). From germline, CDR1 is DFQATT and CDR2 SNEGSKA (reference sequence). The ends were cut back, 5 bases at V and 5 bases at J, with 16 bases in the middle. This CDR3 comprises 13 residues. In nucleotides, the CDR3 is TGCAGTGCTCATAGGACATCCTGGGACGAGCAGTACTTC. Translation gives CSAHRTSWDEQYF.

This clonotype was counted ten times or more. The chain has TRBV4-1 and TRBJ1-4; D perhaps matches TRBD1 (5 bases). CDR3 length: 16 amino acids. V was pared by 1 base and J by 4 bases, with 13 bases between. The germline V gene has CDR1 MGHRA and CDR2 YSYEKL. The CDR3 is CASSQAGPGHNEKLFF. CDR3 DNA: TGCGCCAGCAGCCAAGCAGGCCCAGGGCATAATGAAAAACTGTTTTTT.

This clonotype was seen at least ten times. This chain uses TRBV15 with TRBJ2-3; 8 bases line up with TRBD2. CDR1 and CDR2 (germline): LNHNV, YYDKDF (reference sequence). This CDR3 is built from 13 residues. Trimming cost V 5 bases and J 6 bases; bases outside gene matches: 4. Here the CDR3 DNA reads TGTGCCACCAGCCGGACTAGCCGGGATACGCAGTATTTT. Translating gives CATSRTSRDTQYF.

This clonotype has a handful of counts. The chain couples TRBV7-9 to TRBJ1-5; 7 bases fit TRBD1. Trimming took 6 bases from V and 11 from J; bases not matched to a gene: 7. The CDR3 runs to 12 residues. CDR1 is SEHNR, CDR2 FQNEAQ, per germline (reference sequence). In DNA, the CDR3 is TGTGCCAGCAGTCTAGGGGGCGGGACCCAGCATTTT. It encodes CASSLGGGTQHF.

This chain links TRBV4-1 with TRBJ2-6; D is unresolved. The CDR3 has 17 amino acids. Per the germline V gene, CDR1 is MGHRA and CDR2 is YSYEKL. V was pared by 3 bases and J by 0 bases, with 12 bases between. The CDR3 loop reads CASSQPGQISGANVLTF. As DNA, the CDR3 is TGCGCCAGCAGCCAGCCGGGCCAGATCTCTGGGGCCAACGTCCTGACTTTC.

The CDR3 bases are TGTGCCAGCAGCCCTGGGGGGCTAGCGGTTATATACGAGCAGTACTTC. It translates to CASSPGGLAVIYEQYF. The rearrangement links TRBV28 to TRBJ2-7; a possible D gene is TRBD2 (7 bases). The V end lost 6 bases, the J end lost 4 bases, and 22 bases lay between the germline ends. Per germline, CDR1 MDHEN and CDR2 SYDVKM. The CDR3 runs 16 residues.

This clonotype was found many times. The rearrangement links TRBV3-1 to TRBJ2-4, with 10 bases fitting TRBD2. Trimming at V came to 4 bases and at J to 3 bases, leaving 3 bases not matched to a gene. Germline lookup yields CDR1 LGHDT and CDR2 YNNKEL (reference sequence). The CDR3 is 15 amino acids. CDR3 sequence: CASSLASGGKNIQYF. The CDR3 DNA sequence: TGTGCCAGCAGCCTTGCTAGCGGGGGCAAAAACATTCAGTACTTC.

In its sample, this clonotype was seen many times. The gene calls are TRBV5-1 and TRBJ2-5; D call uncertain. The CDR3 loop spans 16 amino acids. CDR1 and CDR2 from the germline V gene are SGHRS and YFSETQ. Trimming removed 3 bases from V and 1 base from J, with 16 bases in between. The CDR3 loop is CASSSPSQVPQETQYF. CDR3 DNA: TGCGCCAGCAGCTCCCCCTCTCAAGTGCCCCAAGAGACCCAGTACTTC. The variable domain in full, completed from reference TRBV5-1 and TRBJ2-5, reads KAGVTQTPRYLIKTRGQQVTLSCSPISGHRSVSWYQQTPGQGLQFLFEYFSETQRNKGNFPGRFSGRQFSNSRSEMNVSTLELGDSALYLCASSSPSQVPQETQYFGPGTRLLVL.

This chain uses TRBV12-3 or TRBV12-4 with TRBJ1-2; TRBD1 is a possible D gene (6 bases). V lost 3 bases to trimming and J lost 8 bases, with 22 bases between them. The CDR3 spans 16 residues. The CDR3 DNA reads TGTGCCAGCAGTTTTGGGGCAGGGGCCTTAGGGAGAGGCTACACCTTC. Translation gives CASSFGAGALGRGYTF.

The chain uses TRBV2 and TRBJ2-3; 13 bases fit TRBD2. Germline assignment: CDR1 SNHLY and CDR2 FYNNEI. The CDR3 is 16 amino acids. V lost 4 bases, J lost 4 bases, and 5 bases stayed unmatched. CDR3: CASSARTSGGSDTQYF. CDR3 in DNA: TGTGCCAGCAGTGCCAGGACTAGCGGGGGATCAGATACGCAGTATTTT. Filled out from reference TRBV2 and TRBJ2-3, the complete variable domain reads EPEVTQTPSHQVTQMGQEVILRCVPISNHLYFYWYRQILGQKVEFLVSFYNNEISEKSEIFDDQFSVERPDGSNFTLKIRSTKLEDSAMYFCASSARTSGGSDTQYFGPGTRLTVL.

This chain uses TRBV5-1 with TRBJ2-2, with 7 bases that match TRBD1. This CDR3 is 15 amino acids long. Germline V CDR1 and CDR2: SGHRS, YFSETQ. Trimming cost V 2 bases and J 2 bases; bases outside gene matches: 3. CDR3 nucleotides: TGCGCCAGCAGCTTCAACAGGGGAAACACCGGGGAGCTGTTTTTT. Translation gives CASSFNRGNTGELFF.

The gene calls are TRBV4-3 and TRBJ1-4; no definite D call. Germline CDR1 is LGHNA and CDR2 is YSLEER. V dropped 4 bases and J dropped 8 bases, with 17 bases sitting between them. This CDR3 has 15 residues. In DNA, the CDR3 is TGCGCCAGCAGCCCCACGTGGCGGGTTGGGGAAAAACTGTTTTTT. It translates to CASSPTWRVGEKLFF.

Turning to this clonotype: This may come from a read error, since a much larger clone is one base off. The rearrangement joins TRBV5-1 to TRBJ2-1; unclear D gene. CDR1 is SGHRS, CDR2 YFSETQ, per germline. V lost 3 bases to trimming and J lost 1 base, with 14 bases between them. The CDR3 spans 16 residues. The CDR3 sequence: CASSSWILESYNEQFF. CDR3 coding DNA: TGCGCCAGCAGCTCCTGGATACTTGAATCCTACAATGAGCAGTTCTTC.

This clonotype was found a few times. The gene calls are TRBV20-1 and TRBJ2-5; D not resolved. The CDR3 is made up of 12 amino acids. In germline, CDR1 is DFQATT, CDR2 SNEGSKA (reference sequence). V gave up 3 bases and J gave up 5 bases, with 10 bases separating them. The CDR3 DNA reads as TGCAGTGCTAGGGGCTTGGGGGAGACCCAGTACTTC. Its translation is CSARGLGETQYF.

This clonotype has at least ten counts. The chain combines TRBV20-1 with TRBJ2-6; D may correspond to TRBD1 or TRBD2 (5 bases each). Trimming removed 5 bases from V and 0 bases from J, with 17 bases in between. The CDR3 contains 17 residues. Germline V gives CDR1 DFQATT, CDR2 SNEGSKA (reference sequence). Here the CDR3 reads CSAVHHGALSGANVLTF. The CDR3 nucleotides are TGCAGTGCTGTGCACCACGGGGCCCTCTCTGGGGCCAACGTCCTGACTTTC.

This clonotype was counted at least ten times. The CDR3: CSARTGVAKNIQYF. Written as DNA, the CDR3 is TGCAGTGCTAGGACAGGCGTAGCCAAAAACATTCAGTACTTC. The gene calls are TRBV20-1 and TRBJ2-4; D perhaps matches TRBD1 (6 bases). V was trimmed by 3 bases and J by 0 bases, leaving 9 bases between them. The germline V gene encodes CDR1 DFQATT and CDR2 SNEGSKA (reference sequence). The CDR3 has 14 residues.

Ten or more counts support this clonotype. The CDR3 DNA follows: TGCGCCAGCAGCTTAGGTGATTTGGCAATTGAAAAACTGTTTTTT. Amino acids: CASSLGDLAIEKLFF. The chain combines TRBV5-1 with TRBJ1-4; the D is unclear. Trimming left V 2 bases short and J 7 bases short, with 15 bases between. This CDR3 has 15 residues. Germline loops: CDR1 SGHRS, CDR2 YFSETQ.

The table lists this clonotype with many counts. The chain links TRBV5-6 to TRBJ1-6, with 10 bases matching TRBD1. Trimming at V came to 4 bases and at J to 14 bases, leaving 15 bases not matched to a gene. The CDR3 spans 16 residues. Germline V CDR1 and CDR2: SGHDT, YYEEEE. The CDR3 coding sequence is TGTGCCAGCAGCCTTCTCCGGGACAGGGGAGGAATCACCCTCCACTTT. It codes for CASSLLRDRGGITLHF.

This clonotype occurred many times. This chain connects TRBV5-1 to TRBJ2-3, with a weak D call TRBD2 (7 bases). Trimming removed 3 bases at V and 6 bases at J, with 11 bases between. The germline gives CDR1 SGHRS, CDR2 YFSETQ. CDR3 length equals 13 residues. Written as DNA, the CDR3 is TGCGCCAGCAGCTACAGGGAGGGGGATACGCAGTATTTT. It codes for CASSYREGDTQYF. The variable domain in full, completed from reference TRBV5-1 and TRBJ2-3, reads KAGVTQTPRYLIKTRGQQVTLSCSPISGHRSVSWYQQTPGQGLQFLFEYFSETQRNKGNFPGRFSGRQFSNSRSEMNVSTLELGDSALYLCASSYREGDTQYFGPGTRLTVL.

This clonotype has at least ten counts. The gene calls are TRBV20-1 and TRBJ2-3; 8 bases fit TRBD2. V shed 3 bases, J shed 0 bases, and the junction held 14 bases outside the gene matches. Germline V gives CDR1 DFQATT, CDR2 SNEGSKA (reference sequence). The CDR3 totals 18 residues. Here the CDR3 reads CSASFAGGSLPSTDTQYF. The CDR3 nucleotides are TGCAGTGCTAGTTTCGCGGGGGGCTCACTTCCTAGCACAGATACGCAGTATTTT.

There are many counts of this clonotype. The rearrangement joins TRBV29-1 to TRBJ2-1; 8 bases line up with TRBD1. Germline lookup yields CDR1 SQVTM and CDR2 ANQGSEA. The CDR3 has 14 residues. V shed 5 bases and J 1 base; nucleotides not matched to a gene: 4. The chain's CDR3 is CSVPDRGSYNEQFF. The DNA of the CDR3 is TGCAGCGTTCCCGACAGGGGATCCTACAATGAGCAGTTCTTC.